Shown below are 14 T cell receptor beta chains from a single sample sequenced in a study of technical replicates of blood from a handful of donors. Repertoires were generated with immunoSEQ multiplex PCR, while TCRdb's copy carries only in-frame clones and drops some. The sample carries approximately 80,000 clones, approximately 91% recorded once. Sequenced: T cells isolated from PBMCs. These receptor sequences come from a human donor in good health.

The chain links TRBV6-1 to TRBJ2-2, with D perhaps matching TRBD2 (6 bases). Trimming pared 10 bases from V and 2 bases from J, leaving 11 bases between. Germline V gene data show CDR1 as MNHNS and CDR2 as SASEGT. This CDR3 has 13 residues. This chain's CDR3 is CATGTFNTGELFF. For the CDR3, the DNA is TGTGCCACCGGGACTTTTAACACCGGGGAGCTGTTTTTT.

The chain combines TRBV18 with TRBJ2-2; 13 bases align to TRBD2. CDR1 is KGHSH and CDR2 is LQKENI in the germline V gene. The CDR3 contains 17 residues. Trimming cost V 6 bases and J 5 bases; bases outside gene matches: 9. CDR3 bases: TGTGCCAGCTCGTCCGGACTAGCGGGAGCCTGGACCGGGGAGCTGTTTTTT. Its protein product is CASSSGLAGAWTGELFF.

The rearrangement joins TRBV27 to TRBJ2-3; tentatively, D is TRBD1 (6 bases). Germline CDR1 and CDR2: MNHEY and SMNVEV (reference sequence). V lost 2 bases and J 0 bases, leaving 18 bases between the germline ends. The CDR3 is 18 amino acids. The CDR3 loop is CASSLRGNDYVSTDTQYF. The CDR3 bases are TGTGCCAGCAGTTTAAGGGGGAATGATTACGTTAGCACAGATACGCAGTATTTT.

CDR3 loop: CASIGGQGDEKLFF. The CDR3 region has the DNA TGTGCCAGCATAGGGGGACAGGGCGATGAAAAACTGTTTTTT. The chain combines TRBV25-1 with TRBJ1-4; 9 bases are shared with TRBD1. V lost 7 bases to trimming and J lost 6 bases; unmatched junction nucleotides: 6. Germline CDR1 reads MGHDK; CDR2 reads SYGVNS. The CDR3 consists of 14 residues.

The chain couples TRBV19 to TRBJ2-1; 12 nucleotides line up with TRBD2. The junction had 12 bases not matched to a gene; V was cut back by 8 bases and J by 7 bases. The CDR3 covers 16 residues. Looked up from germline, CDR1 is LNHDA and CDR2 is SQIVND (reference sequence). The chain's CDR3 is CASRPGLAGGPNEQFF. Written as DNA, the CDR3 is TGTGCCAGTCGCCCTGGGCTAGCGGGAGGGCCTAATGAGCAGTTCTTC. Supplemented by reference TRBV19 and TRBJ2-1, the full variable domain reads DGGITQSPKYLFRKEGQNVTLSCEQNLNHDAMYWYRQDPGQGLRLIYYSQIVNDFQKGDIAEGYSVSREKKESFPLTVTSAQKNPTAFYLCASRPGLAGGPNEQFFGPGTRLTVL.

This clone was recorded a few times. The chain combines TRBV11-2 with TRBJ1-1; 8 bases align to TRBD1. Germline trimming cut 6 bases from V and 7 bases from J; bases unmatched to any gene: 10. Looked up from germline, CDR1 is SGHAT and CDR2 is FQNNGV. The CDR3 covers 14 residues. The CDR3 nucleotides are TGTGCCAGCAGTCAGGACAGGGAATTAAGTGAAGCTTTCTTT. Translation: CASSQDRELSEAFF.

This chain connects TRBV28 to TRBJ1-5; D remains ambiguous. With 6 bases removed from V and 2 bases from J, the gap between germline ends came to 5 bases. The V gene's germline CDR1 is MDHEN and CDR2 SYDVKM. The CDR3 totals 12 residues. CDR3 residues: CASSSGNQPQHF. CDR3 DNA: TGTGCCAGCAGCTCTGGCAATCAGCCCCAGCATTTT.

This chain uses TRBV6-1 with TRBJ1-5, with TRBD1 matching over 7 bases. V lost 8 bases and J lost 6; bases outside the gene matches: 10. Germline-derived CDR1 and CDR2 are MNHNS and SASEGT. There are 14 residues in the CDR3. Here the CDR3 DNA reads TGTGCCAGCGCTGACAGGGTGGGGATTCAGCCCCAGCATTTT. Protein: CASADRVGIQPQHF.

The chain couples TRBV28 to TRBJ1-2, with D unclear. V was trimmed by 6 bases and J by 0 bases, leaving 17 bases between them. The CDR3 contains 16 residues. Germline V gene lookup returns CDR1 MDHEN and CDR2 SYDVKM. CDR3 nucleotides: TGTGCCAGCAGCCCCGAACGAACCCGAGCTAACTATGGCTACACCTTC. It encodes CASSPERTRANYGYTF.

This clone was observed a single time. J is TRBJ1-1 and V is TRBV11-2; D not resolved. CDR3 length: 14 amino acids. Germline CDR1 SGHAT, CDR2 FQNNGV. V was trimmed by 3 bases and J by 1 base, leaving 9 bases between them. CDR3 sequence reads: CASSFGRSNTEAFF. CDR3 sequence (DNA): TGTGCCAGCAGCTTTGGGCGCTCGAACACTGAAGCTTTCTTT.

The CDR3 spells CASSLRASYEQYF. DNA for the CDR3: TGTGCCAGCTCCCTCCGCGCATCCTACGAGCAGTACTTC. The V and J genes are TRBV6-5 and TRBJ2-7; D ambiguous. Trimming cost V 8 bases and J 1 base, with 12 bases left between them. The CDR3 totals 13 residues. CDR1 is MNHEY and CDR2 is SVGAGI in the germline V gene.

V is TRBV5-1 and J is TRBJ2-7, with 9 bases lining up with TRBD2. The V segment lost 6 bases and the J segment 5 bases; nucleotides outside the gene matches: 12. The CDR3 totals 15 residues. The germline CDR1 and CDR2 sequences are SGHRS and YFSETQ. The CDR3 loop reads CASTFTEREADEQYF. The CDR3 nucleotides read TGCGCCAGCACTTTCACAGAGCGGGAGGCGGACGAGCAGTACTTC. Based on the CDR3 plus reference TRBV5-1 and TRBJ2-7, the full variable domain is KAGVTQTPRYLIKTRGQQVTLSCSPISGHRSVSWYQQTPGQGLQFLFEYFSETQRNKGNFPGRFSGRQFSNSRSEMNVSTLELGDSALYLCASTFTEREADEQYFGPGTRLTVT.

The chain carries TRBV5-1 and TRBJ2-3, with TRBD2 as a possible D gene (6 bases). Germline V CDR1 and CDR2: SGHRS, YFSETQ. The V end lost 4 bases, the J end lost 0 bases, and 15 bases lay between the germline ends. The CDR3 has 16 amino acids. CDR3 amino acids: CASSEGRGPSTDTQYF. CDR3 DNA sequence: TGCGCCAGCAGCGAAGGGCGGGGCCCTAGCACAGATACGCAGTATTTT.

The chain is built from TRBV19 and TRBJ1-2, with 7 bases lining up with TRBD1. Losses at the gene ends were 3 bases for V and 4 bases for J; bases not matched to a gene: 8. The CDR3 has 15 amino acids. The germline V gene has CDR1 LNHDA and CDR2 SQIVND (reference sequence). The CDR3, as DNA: TGTGCCAGTAGTATGCGACAGGGTCCCTTCTATGGCTACACCTTC. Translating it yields CASSMRQGPFYGYTF.